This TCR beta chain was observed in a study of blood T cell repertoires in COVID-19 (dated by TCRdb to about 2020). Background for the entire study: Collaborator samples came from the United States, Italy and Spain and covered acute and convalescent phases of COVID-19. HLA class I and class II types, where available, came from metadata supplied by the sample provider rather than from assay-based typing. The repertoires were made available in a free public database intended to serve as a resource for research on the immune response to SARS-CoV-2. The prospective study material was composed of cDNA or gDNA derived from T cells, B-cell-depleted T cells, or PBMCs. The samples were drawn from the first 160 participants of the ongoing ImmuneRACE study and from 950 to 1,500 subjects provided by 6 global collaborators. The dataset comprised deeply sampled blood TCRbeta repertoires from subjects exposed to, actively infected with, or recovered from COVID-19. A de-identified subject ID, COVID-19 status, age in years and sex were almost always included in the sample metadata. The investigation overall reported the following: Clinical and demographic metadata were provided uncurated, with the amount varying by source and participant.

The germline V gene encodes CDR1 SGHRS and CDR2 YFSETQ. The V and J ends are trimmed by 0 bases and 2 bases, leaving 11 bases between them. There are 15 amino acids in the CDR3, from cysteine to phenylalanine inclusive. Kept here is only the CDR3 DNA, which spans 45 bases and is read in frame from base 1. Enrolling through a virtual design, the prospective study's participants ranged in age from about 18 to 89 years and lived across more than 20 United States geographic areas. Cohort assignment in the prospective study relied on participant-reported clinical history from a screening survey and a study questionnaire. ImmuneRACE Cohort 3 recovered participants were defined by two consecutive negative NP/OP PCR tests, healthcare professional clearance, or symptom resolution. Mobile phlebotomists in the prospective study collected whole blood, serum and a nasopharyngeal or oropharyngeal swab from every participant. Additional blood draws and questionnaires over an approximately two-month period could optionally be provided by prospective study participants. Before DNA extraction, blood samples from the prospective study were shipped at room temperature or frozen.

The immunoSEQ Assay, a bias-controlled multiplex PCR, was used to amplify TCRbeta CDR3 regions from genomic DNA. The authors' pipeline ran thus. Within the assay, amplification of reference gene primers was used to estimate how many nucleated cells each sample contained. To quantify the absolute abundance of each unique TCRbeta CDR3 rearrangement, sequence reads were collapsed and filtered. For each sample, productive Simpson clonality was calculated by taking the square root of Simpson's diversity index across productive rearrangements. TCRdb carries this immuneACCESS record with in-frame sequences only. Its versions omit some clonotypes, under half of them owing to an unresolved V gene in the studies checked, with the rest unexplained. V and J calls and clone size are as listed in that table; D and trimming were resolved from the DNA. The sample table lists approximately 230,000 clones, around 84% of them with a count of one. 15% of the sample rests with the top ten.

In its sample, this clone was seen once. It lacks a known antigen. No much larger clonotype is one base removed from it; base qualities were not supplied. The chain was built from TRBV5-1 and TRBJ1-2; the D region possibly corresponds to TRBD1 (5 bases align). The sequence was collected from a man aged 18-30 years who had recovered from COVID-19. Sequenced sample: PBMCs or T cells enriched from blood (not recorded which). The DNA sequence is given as TGCGCCAGCAGCTTGGGGCAGCCAGGGAACTATGGCTACACCTTC. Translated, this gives CASSLGQPGNYGYTF.